The present TCR beta chain was sequenced within a study of cytomegalovirus exposure and HLA in healthy donors. 60 Vbeta and 13 Jbeta primers were used in PCR. Here immunoSEQ multiplex PCR was the method, and the copy in TCRdb shows in-frame clones only, minus some. Here the sample spans about 94,000 clones, about three fifths being singletons. Regarding the study as a whole: Later analysis showed TCR association rates varying by HLA locus, highest for DRB1 and lowest for HLA-C. Indistinguishability led to the exclusion of some V segments, TRBV6-2 and TRBV6-3 included.

A note on this clone: Its antigen is as yet unknown.

The CDR3 loop spans 17 amino acids. Per the germline V gene, CDR1 is MGHRA and CDR2 is YSYEKL. Trimming took 3 bases from V and 3 from J; bases not matched to a gene: 9. This sequence originates from a man aged 30 to 39 in good health and CMV-seronegative. J is TRBJ1-1 and V is TRBV4-1, with 11 bases identical to TRBD1. Sequenced sample: PBMCs. CDR3 in amino acids: CASSHPGQGGADTEAFF. The CDR3 coding sequence is TGCGCCAGCAGCCACCCGGGACAGGGGGGTGCGGACACTGAAGCTTTCTTT.